Detailed here is one T cell receptor beta chain. As handled by the study authors: Reference gene primer amplification gave nucleated cell count estimates. Method: immunoSEQ multiplex PCR; TCRdb's copy keeps in-frame clones and lacks some. V and J calls and clone size come straight from that table; D and trimming were deduced from the DNA. The repertoire holds a few hundred thousand clones, with about 87% as singletons. The data stem from a study of blood T cell repertoires in COVID-19. On the study more broadly: Nucleic acid was either cDNA or gDNA, and it came from T cells, B-cell-depleted T cells, or PBMCs.

CDR1 SGHRS and CDR2 YFSETQ come from the germline V gene. J was trimmed by 4 bases and V by 4 bases; bases with no gene match: 9. The CDR3 runs 16 residues. Participant ages covered roughly 18 to 89 years across about 25 US areas. The chain couples TRBV5-1 to TRBJ1-1; TRBD1 aligns across 11 bases. This TCR was recovered from a woman aged 45-60 years who had recovered from COVID-19. Material: PBMCs or T cells enriched from blood (not recorded which). The CDR3 DNA sequence: TGCGCCAGCAGCCCTGGACAGGGGGCCTGGGCCACTGAAGCTTTCTTT. The encoded protein is CASSPGQGAWATEAFF.